The T cell receptor (beta chain) under discussion was sequenced for a study of control samples from healthy donors and cancer patients. Some clones are missing from TCRdb's copy, which holds only in-frame ones; the method was immunoSEQ multiplex PCR. The sample records about 51,000 clones, 88% being singletons. The germline gives CDR1 GTSNPN, CDR2 SVGIG (reference sequence). The V segment lost 0 bases and the J segment 5 bases; nucleotides outside the gene matches: 3. The CDR3 sequence is 15 residues long. The sequence was collected from a man between 50 and 59 years old with head and neck cancer. Source material: PBMCs. This chain uses TRBV30 with TRBJ1-4; TRBD1 matches at 10 bases. The CDR3 coding sequence is TGTGCCTGGAGTGTAGGACAGGGGGAAAATGAAAAACTGTTTTTT. Translated, it gives CAWSVGQGENEKLFF.